This passage covers 9 T cell receptor beta chains from one sample sequenced in a study of T cells in Graves' hyperthyroidism and ophthalmopathy. There were TCR beta CDR3 regions amplified from RNA transcripts. The study used the HTBI primer set for a first-round RT-PCR of the TCR CDR3. TCRdb reprocessed the multiplex PCR reads via MiXCR and lists one record per CDR3 protein. The table records some 400,000 distinct CDR3 sequences, approximately 20% of them present only once. Input material: blood. The origin of the receptors is a woman aged 18-29 years with Graves' hyperthyroidism.

This clonotype was detected only a few times. The genes are TRBV6-1 and TRBJ1-5; D unclear. In germline, CDR1 is MNHNS, CDR2 SASEGT. V was trimmed by 4 bases and J by 0 bases, leaving 10 bases between them. This CDR3 is 15 amino acids long. The CDR3 is CASSVYLDSNQPQHF. For the CDR3, the DNA is TGTGCCAGCAGTGTCTACTTGGATAGCAATCAGCCCCAGCATTTT.

In this sample, this clonotype turned up many times. At one end, the junction sequence differs from germline, possibly due to a read error. The rearrangement uses TRBV7-8 and TRBJ1-5; 10 positions agree with TRBD1. Germline assignment: CDR1 SGHVS and CDR2 FQNEAQ. The CDR3 length is 15 residues. The CDR3 is CASSLVGQGNHPQHF. Written as DNA, the CDR3 is TGTGCCAGCAGCTTAGTGGGACAGGGGAATCACCCCCAGCATTTT.

At least ten counts were recorded for this clonotype. J is TRBJ1-3 and V is TRBV20-1; the D gene is possibly TRBD1 (5 bases). The CDR3 is 15 residues long. The germline V gene encodes CDR1 DFQATT and CDR2 SNEGSKA (reference sequence). V was pared by 5 bases and J by 4 bases, with 18 bases between. The CDR3 region is CSAPDAGRLGNTIYF. CDR3 in DNA: TGCAGTGCTCCCGACGCAGGGAGATTGGGAAACACCATATATTTT.

The chain recombines TRBV20-1 with TRBJ1-2; no definite D call. V was trimmed by 7 bases and J by 2 bases, leaving 11 bases between them. Germline-derived CDR1 and CDR2 are DFQATT and SNEGSKA (reference sequence). This CDR3 region has 12 residues. This CDR3 is CSVVGPNYGYTF. CDR3 sequence (DNA): TGCAGTGTGGTGGGCCCAAACTATGGCTACACCTTC.

This clonotype was picked up many times. This sequence joins TRBV6-1 and TRBJ2-5; 9 nucleotides line up with TRBD1. CDR3 size: 14 residues. Germline V gives CDR1 MNHNS, CDR2 SASEGT. V shed 6 bases and J 2 bases; nucleotides not matched to a gene: 4. Here the CDR3 reads CASRRGTGQETQYF. The CDR3, as DNA: TGTGCCAGCAGGCGAGGGACAGGGCAAGAGACCCAGTACTTC.

This clonotype has ten or more counts. The chain has TRBV20-1 and TRBJ2-7; 10 bases fit TRBD2. The V gene's germline CDR1 is DFQATT and CDR2 SNEGSKA (reference sequence). V dropped 4 bases and J dropped 4; count of bases not matched to a gene: 4. CDR3 length: 13 amino acids. The CDR3 loop is CSATTTSGYEQYF. CDR3 coding DNA: TGCAGTGCTACAACGACTAGCGGGTACGAGCAGTACTTC.

This clonotype showed up many times. The chain couples TRBV12-3 or TRBV12-4 to TRBJ2-5, with D hard to call. Trimming shortened V by 2 bases and J by 5 bases, and 6 bases separated the two germline ends. CDR3 size: 12 residues. CDR3 in amino acids: CASSLRKETQYF. CDR3 bases: TGTGCCAGCAGTTTACGTAAGGAGACCCAGTACTTC.

This clonotype has at least ten counts. The V call is TRBV6-5, the J call TRBJ2-7, with 8 positions matching TRBD1. Unmatched junction bases numbered 7, after V lost 6 bases and J lost 6 bases. Per germline, CDR1 MNHEY and CDR2 SVGAGI. CDR3 size: 13 residues. DNA for the CDR3: TGTGCCAGCAGGACAGGGGAGAGGGCCGAGCAGTACTTC. Its protein is CASRTGERAEQYF.

This clonotype was counted at least ten times. The chain employs TRBV9 and TRBJ2-7; no clear D. The V end lost 0 bases, the J end lost 3 bases, and 10 bases lay between the germline ends. Germline CDR1 reads SGDLS; CDR2 reads YYNGEE. The CDR3 covers 14 residues. The CDR3 nucleotides are TGTGCCAGCAGCGTAGACGGGCAGCACTACGAGCAGTACTTC. It codes for CASSVDGQHYEQYF.